The next 19 T cell receptor beta chains were all read from a single sample in a study of cytomegalovirus exposure and HLA in healthy donors. PCR used 60 Vbeta primers and 13 Jbeta primers. Data came from immunoSEQ multiplex PCR; TCRdb stores just in-frame clones and leaves some out. The sample holds about 120,000 clones, approximately 80% seen once. The sample consisted of PBMCs. These receptors were collected from a woman younger than 35 in good health and CMV-seronegative.

CDR3 DNA sequence: TGTGCCAGCAGCGTAGAATCGGGGTACGGCTACGAGCAGTACTTC. It yields the protein CASSVESGYGYEQYF. The rearrangement uses TRBV9 and TRBJ2-7; the D gene is possibly TRBD2 (5 bases). V shed 0 bases and J shed 3 bases, with 13 bases lying between them. CDR1 is SGDLS, CDR2 YYNGEE, per germline. The CDR3 runs 15 residues.

This chain joins TRBV4-3 and TRBJ2-1; D is unresolved. Trimming left V 0 bases short and J 0 bases short, with 12 bases between. This CDR3 spans 17 amino acids. Looked up from germline, CDR1 is LGHNA and CDR2 is YSLEER. CDR3 in amino acids: CASSQDPPRSSYNEQFF. The DNA for the CDR3 is TGCGCCAGCAGCCAAGATCCCCCACGGAGCTCCTACAATGAGCAGTTCTTC.

This chain uses TRBV6-1 with TRBJ1-2, with D possibly being TRBD1 (6 bases). Germline CDR1 MNHNS, CDR2 SASEGT. CDR3 length: 15 residues. Trimming pared 2 bases from V and 2 bases from J, leaving 12 bases between. The CDR3 DNA follows: TGTGCCAGCAGTGAAATGGGGGCAGTGAACTATGGCTACACCTTC. Protein: CASSEMGAVNYGYTF.

This clone was detected only a few times. V usage is TRBV14 and J usage is TRBJ1-2; D not certain. Germline V gene data show CDR1 as SGHDN and CDR2 as FVKESK. Trimming left V 4 bases short and J 8 bases short, with 11 bases between. This CDR3 has 12 amino acids. The CDR3 sequence is CASSLARWGYTF. The CDR3 region has the DNA TGTGCCAGCAGCCTCGCGCGTTGGGGCTACACCTTC.

This chain uses TRBV5-4 with TRBJ2-7; perhaps TRBD1 as D (5 bases). Trimming removed 0 bases at V and 7 bases at J, with 17 bases between. Germline CDR1 SGHNT, CDR2 YYREEE (reference sequence). The CDR3 contains 15 residues. CDR3 protein: CASSLVRQGSGEQYF. Here the CDR3 DNA reads TGTGCCAGCAGCTTGGTTAGGCAGGGATCCGGGGAGCAGTACTTC. Supplemented by reference TRBV5-4 and TRBJ2-7, the full variable domain reads ETGVTQSPTHLIKTRGQQVTLRCSSQSGHNTVSWYQQALGQGPQFIFQYYREEENGRGNFPPRFSGLQFPNYSSELNVNALELDDSALYLCASSLVRQGSGEQYFGPGTRLTVT.

The genes are TRBV5-1 and TRBJ2-1, with 8 bases fitting TRBD2. The CDR3 is 16 residues long. CDR1 SGHRS and CDR2 YFSETQ come from the germline V gene. With 0 bases clipped from V and 0 bases from J, the junction kept 2 bases outside the gene matches. CDR3 sequence (DNA): TGCGCCAGCAGCTTGGTTAGCGGGAACTCCTACAATGAGCAGTTCTTC. Amino acid sequence: CASSLVSGNSYNEQFF.

This chain joins TRBV4-1 and TRBJ2-2, with 12 bases fitting TRBD2. The CDR3 sequence is 17 residues long. CDR1 and CDR2 from the germline V gene are MGHRA and YSYEKL. V lost 5 bases to trimming and J lost 2 bases; unmatched junction nucleotides: 6. CDR3 region: CASSIRLAGANTGELFF. In nucleotides, the CDR3 is TGCGCCAGCAGCATTCGACTAGCGGGGGCCAACACCGGGGAGCTGTTTTTT.

This clone was counted only a few times. The chain employs TRBV6-6 and TRBJ1-1, with 11 bases that match TRBD1. The CDR3 spans 16 residues. The V segment lost 0 bases and the J segment 5 bases; nucleotides outside the gene matches: 5. Germline CDR1 is MNHNY and CDR2 is SVGAGI (reference sequence). The CDR3 reads CASSYSSGQGGTEAFF. Here the CDR3 DNA reads TGTGCCAGCAGTTACTCTTCGGGACAGGGGGGGACTGAAGCTTTCTTT.

V usage is TRBV6-1 and J usage is TRBJ1-5; the D gene is possibly TRBD1 (6 bases). Germline CDR1 is MNHNS and CDR2 is SASEGT. V lost 2 bases to trimming and J lost 0 bases, with 14 bases between them. The CDR3 covers 17 residues. The CDR3 protein is CASSEKSGGHSNQPQHF. DNA for the CDR3: TGTGCCAGCAGTGAAAAGAGTGGGGGCCATAGCAATCAGCCCCAGCATTTT.

This clone turned up a few times. The rearrangement joins TRBV19 to TRBJ1-1; weak D call: TRBD1 (6 bases). Germline loops: CDR1 LNHDA, CDR2 SQIVND (reference sequence). The CDR3 sequence is 10 residues long. V shed 9 bases and J shed 8 bases, with 10 bases lying between them. This CDR3 reads CASGDKEAFF. Here the CDR3 DNA reads TGTGCCAGCGGGGACAAGGAAGCTTTCTTT.

In this sample, this clone turned up a few times. CDR3 residues: CASSFEGADTQYF. CDR3 DNA sequence: TGTGCCAGCAGCTTCGAAGGGGCAGATACGCAGTATTTT. V usage is TRBV5-4 and J usage is TRBJ2-3; possibly TRBD1 for D (5 bases). The CDR3 covers 13 residues. Per germline, CDR1 SGHNT and CDR2 YYREEE (reference sequence). Trimming left V 2 bases short and J 4 bases short, with 8 bases between.

This clone has just one count. DNA for the CDR3: TGTGCCTGGAGACTAGCGGGGGGAACAGATACGCAGTATTTT. Translation: CAWRLAGGTDTQYF. The chain employs TRBV30 and TRBJ2-3, with TRBD2 matching over 12 bases. The CDR3 spans 14 residues. The V gene end was trimmed by 3 bases and the J gene end by 3 bases; junction bases not matched to a gene: 1. CDR1 and CDR2 (germline): GTSNPN, SVGIG (reference sequence).

The rearrangement joins TRBV10-3 to TRBJ2-1, with TRBD2 identical over 8 bases. Germline V gives CDR1 ENHRY, CDR2 SYGVKD. V lost 3 bases and J lost 0; bases outside the gene matches: 4. The length of the CDR3 is 16 residues. CDR3 in amino acids: CAISDSSGSSYNEQFF. CDR3 nucleotide sequence: TGTGCCATCAGTGACTCGAGCGGGAGCTCCTACAATGAGCAGTTCTTC.

The gene calls are TRBV7-9 and TRBJ1-2, with TRBD1 matching 11 bases. The CDR3 loop spans 14 amino acids. CDR1 and CDR2 (germline): SEHNR, FQNEAQ (reference sequence). V dropped 3 bases and J dropped 6; count of bases not matched to a gene: 3. In DNA, the CDR3 is TGTGCCAGCAGCTTGGACAGGGGGCTCGATGGCTACACCTTC. Encoded protein: CASSLDRGLDGYTF.

V gene TRBV4-3 combines with J gene TRBJ2-1, with TRBD2 as a possible D gene (5 bases). The CDR3 has 14 residues. The germline V and J ends were trimmed by 1 base and 9 bases, with 13 bases remaining between them. CDR1 LGHNA and CDR2 YSLEER come from the germline V gene. CDR3 in amino acids: CASSQVVAEGEQFF. The DNA for the CDR3 is TGCGCCAGCAGCCAAGTGGTTGCAGAGGGTGAGCAGTTCTTC.

This clone was detected once. The chain joins TRBV5-1 to TRBJ1-2; 9 bases fit TRBD1. With 6 bases clipped from V and 4 bases from J, the junction kept 7 bases outside the gene matches. The CDR3 sequence is 14 residues long. The V gene's germline CDR1 is SGHRS and CDR2 YFSETQ. CDR3 in DNA: TGCGCCAGCACCCCGGGACAGGGTCTCTATGGCTACACCTTC. Translation gives CASTPGQGLYGYTF. Together with reference TRBV5-1 and TRBJ1-2, the CDR3 gives the full variable domain: KAGVTQTPRYLIKTRGQQVTLSCSPISGHRSVSWYQQTPGQGLQFLFEYFSETQRNKGNFPGRFSGRQFSNSRSEMNVSTLELGDSALYLCASTPGQGLYGYTFGSGTRLTVV.

CDR3 sequence (DNA): TGTGCCTGGAGCCCGGGCCCCGGGAGCTACACCTTC. Translating gives CAWSPGPGSYTF. This sequence joins TRBV30 and TRBJ1-2; D is unresolved. Looked up from germline, CDR1 is GTSNPN and CDR2 is SVGIG (reference sequence). With 3 bases removed from V and 9 bases from J, the gap between germline ends came to 14 bases. The CDR3 length is 12 residues.

This clone was recorded once. This chain uses TRBV6-5 with TRBJ1-1; D remains unclear. V gave up 8 bases and J gave up 0 bases, with 10 bases separating them. Germline V gives CDR1 MNHEY, CDR2 SVGAGI. The CDR3 covers 13 residues. This CDR3 reads CASGGEMNTEAFF. As DNA, the CDR3 is TGTGCCAGCGGTGGAGAGATGAACACTGAAGCTTTCTTT.

This clone was picked up many times. The same CDR3 is also encoded by other DNA sequences in this sample. This chain uses TRBV6-6 with TRBJ2-7; TRBD1 matches at 8 bases. Germline V CDR1 and CDR2: MNHNY, SVGAGI (reference sequence). The J segment lost 2 bases and the V segment lost 4 bases, leaving 4 bases of the junction unmatched. CDR3 length: 14 amino acids. The CDR3 region has the DNA TGTGCCAGCAGTTTGGCGGGACAGGCCTACGAGCAGTACTTC. Translation: CASSLAGQAYEQYF.